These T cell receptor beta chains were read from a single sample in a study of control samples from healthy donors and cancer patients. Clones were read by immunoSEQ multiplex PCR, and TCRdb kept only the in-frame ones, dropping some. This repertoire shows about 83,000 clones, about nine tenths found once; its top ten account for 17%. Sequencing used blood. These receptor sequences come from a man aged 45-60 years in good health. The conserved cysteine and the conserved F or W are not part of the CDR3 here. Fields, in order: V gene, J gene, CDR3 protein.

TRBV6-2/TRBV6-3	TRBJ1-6	ASSYTQGNNSPLH
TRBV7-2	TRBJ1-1	ASSLALEAF
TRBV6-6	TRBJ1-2	ASSYSTGTDYGYT
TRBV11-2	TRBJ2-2	ASSLAGWGTTPGELF
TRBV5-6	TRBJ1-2	ASSYVQGSYGYT
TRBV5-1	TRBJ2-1	ASSPIRDNEQF
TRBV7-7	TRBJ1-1	ASSLTRDSEAF
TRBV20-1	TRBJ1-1	SVHGNTEAF
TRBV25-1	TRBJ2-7	ASSRQTYEQY
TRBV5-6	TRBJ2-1	ASSLVRAEQF
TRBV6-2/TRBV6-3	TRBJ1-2	ASSLTGGYGYT
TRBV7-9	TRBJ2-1	ASSLGNEQF
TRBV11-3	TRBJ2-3	ASSSGDRWSSTDTQY
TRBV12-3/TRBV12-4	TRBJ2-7	ASSLFGAEQY
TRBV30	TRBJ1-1	AWKSLGWNTEAF
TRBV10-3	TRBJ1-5	AIREGQNQPQH
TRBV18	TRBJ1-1	ASSPSKTEAF
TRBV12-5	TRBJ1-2	ASGQDGPLYGYT
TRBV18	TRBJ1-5	ASSRSSGTDSNQPQH
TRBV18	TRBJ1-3	ASSLRDDGTIY
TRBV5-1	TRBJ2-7	ASNQGWSGAGEQY
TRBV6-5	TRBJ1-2	ASSYSGPSGGYT
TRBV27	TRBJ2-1	ASSSQKDSSYNEQF
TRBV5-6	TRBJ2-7	ASTNGISEQY
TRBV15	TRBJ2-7	ATSRGGNSDEQY